This TCR beta chain is from a study of blood T cells in healthy people across ages. PCR was performed a second time for about 7 to 11 cycles using a sample-barcoded 5' primer and a J-beta primer mix. One entry per CDR3 protein results from TCRdb running MiXCR on the 5' RACE reads. The table shows fewer than 900,000 distinct CDR3 sequences, with more than 40% occurring only once. CDR3 length: 14 residues. Trimming removed 1 base at V and 6 bases at J, with 12 bases between. Per the germline V gene, CDR1 is LGHDT and CDR2 is YNNKEL (reference sequence). V is TRBV3-1 and J is TRBJ1-2, with a tentative D call TRBD1 (5 bases). The sample taken for sequencing was blood. The TCR was taken from a woman aged 60-75 years in good health. The CDR3 loop reads CASSQVHPGDGYTF. CDR3 coding DNA: TGTGCCAGCAGCCAAGTGCACCCGGGGGATGGCTACACCTTC.